These T cell receptor beta chains were read from a single sample in a study of T cell changes during pregnancy in multiple sclerosis. Clones were read by immunoSEQ multiplex PCR, and TCRdb kept only the in-frame ones, dropping some. The table has 65,000 to 70,000 clones, around 90% seen once. This specimen consisted of peripheral blood, obtained in the first trimester of pregnancy. Source of these receptors: a female donor with multiple sclerosis, enrolled in a pregnancy study. Each CDR3 is given with its conserved first and last residue. A D gene is named only where the DNA matches it firmly. Clone size appears in some rows only: once, few, many, or a class for an expanded clone.

.,.,TRBV11-1,TRBJ2-7,TGTGCCAGCAGCTTAGAGGGGGAGAGCTCCTACGAGCAGTACTTC,CASSLEGESSYEQYF
.,.,TRBV11-2,TRBJ1-1,TGTGCCAGCAGCTTAGGGAACAGGGTCACTGAAGCTTTCTTT,CASSLGNRVTEAFF
TRBD2,.,TRBV5-1,TRBJ2-2,TGCGCCAGCAGCACCGAGCCCGGGACTATCAACACCGGGGAGCTGTTTTTT,CASSTEPGTINTGELFF
TRBD1,.,TRBV10-1,TRBJ2-1,TGCGCCAGCGGAGGGGGACAGGGGAAAAACAATGAGCAGTTCTTC,CASGGGQGKNNEQFF
.,.,TRBV30,TRBJ2-7,TGTGCCTGGAGTGAAGGGGGAGCCCCAATCGAGCAGTACTTC,CAWSEGGAPIEQYF
TRBD2,.,TRBV7-3,TRBJ2-5,TGTGCCAGCAGCTTTAGCGGGGTTAGCGAGACCCAGTACTTC,CASSFSGVSETQYF
.,.,TRBV2,TRBJ2-7,TGTGCCAGCAGGACGCCCTCTAGCGCTCAAGGGGACGAGCAGTACTTC,CASRTPSSAQGDEQYF
TRBD2,.,TRBV5-1,TRBJ2-7,TGCGCCAGCAGAACCTCGACTAGTTTCGGACCCGAGGGAGGGTTGCGACGTACCTACGAGCAGTACTTC,CASRTSTSFGPEGGLRRTYEQYF
TRBD2,.,TRBV10-2,TRBJ2-1,TGCGCCAGCAGTGAGTCGACTCCGGCTAGCGGGAGCTCCTACAATGAGCAGTTCTTC,CASSESTPASGSSYNEQFF
TRBD1,few,TRBV23-1,TRBJ1-5,TGCGCCAGCACCCAGTCGGTAGACAGGGTCCGCGCCAGGCTTAGCGAGCAGCCCCAGCATTTT,CASTQSVDRVRARLSEQPQHF
.,.,TRBV28,TRBJ1-5,TGTGCCAGCAGGATATCCGGGACTTCCCTTTTTCAGCCCCAGCATTTT,CASRISGTSLFQPQHF
.,.,TRBV6-6,TRBJ1-3,TGTGCCAGCAGTTACACAGGGCCAGGAAACACCATATATTTT,CASSYTGPGNTIYF
TRBD1,.,TRBV2,TRBJ1-6,TGTGCCAGCAGTGTAAACAGGGGGGCATCACCCCTCCACTTT,CASSVNRGASPLHF
.,.,TRBV6-6,TRBJ1-2,TGTGCCAGCGGGCTTCCCGTCTATGGCTACACCTTC,CASGLPVYGYTF
TRBD2,.,TRBV5-1,TRBJ2-7,TGCGCCAGCAGCTTGGTTATAGCGGGAGGCCGCTCCTACGAGCAGTACTTC,CASSLVIAGGRSYEQYF
.,.,TRBV10-3,TRBJ2-3,TGTGCCTTATCTCAGGGGCCAGTTAGTACAGATACGCAGTATTTT,CALSQGPVSTDTQYF
.,.,TRBV7-3,TRBJ2-2,TGTGCCAGCAGCTTAAATAGCGGCCAGCCGGAGAAGCTGTTTTTT,CASSLNSGQPEKLFF
TRBD2,.,TRBV28,TRBJ2-7,TGTGCCAGCAGAAAGGGACTAGCGGGAGAGGTGCAGTACTTC,CASRKGLAGEVQYF
TRBD1,.,TRBV6-5,TRBJ1-2,TGTGCCAGCAGTCGGGACAGGGGCTATGGCTACACCTTC,CASSRDRGYGYTF
.,once,TRBV6-1,TRBJ2-2,TGTGCCAGCAGTTCCCAGGCAGACGGCGGGGAGCTGTTTTTT,CASSSQADGGELFF
.,.,TRBV2,TRBJ1-5,TGTGCCAGCAGGGAGGGAGTGGGCAATCAGCCCCAGCATTTT,CASREGVGNQPQHF
TRBD2,once,TRBV11-2,TRBJ2-1,TGTGCCAGCAGCTTAAGGACCAGCGGGGGGGACAATGAGCAGTTCTTC,CASSLRTSGGDNEQFF
TRBD1,.,TRBV9,TRBJ2-1,TGTGCCAGCAGCGGACGACAGGGCTACAATGAGCAGTTCTTC,CASSGRQGYNEQFF
TRBD1,once,TRBV4-1,TRBJ1-6,TGCGCCAGCAGCCAAGACCCCGGGACAGGGAATTCACCCCTCCACTTT,CASSQDPGTGNSPLHF
TRBD1,once,TRBV25-1,TRBJ1-1,TGTGCCAGCGGTGGGACAGGGGGCGCGAAGTACACTGAAGCTTTCTTT,CASGGTGGAKYTEAFF
.,few,TRBV7-9,TRBJ2-7,TGTGCCTCCGTATTAACGACAGGTCTGGGATACGAGCAGTACTTC,CASVLTTGLGYEQYF
.,.,TRBV4-1,TRBJ1-1,TGCGCCAGCAGCCAAGATTTCTCCAGAGGGAACACTGAAGCTTTCTTT,CASSQDFSRGNTEAFF
TRBD1,.,TRBV4-1,TRBJ2-4,TGCGCCAGCAGCACCCGGGACAGGGGCGTTGTTGGGAAAAACATTCAGTACTTC,CASSTRDRGVVGKNIQYF
TRBD1,.,TRBV6-5,TRBJ2-7,TGTGCCAGCAGTTGGGACAGACAATCCTACGAGCAGTACTTC,CASSWDRQSYEQYF
.,.,TRBV5-5,TRBJ1-5,TGTGCCAGCAGTAAGGGAGGGGGGGGTTACTTAGCCCAGCATTTT,CASSKGGGGYLAQHF
.,.,TRBV27,TRBJ1-5,TGTGCCAGCAGTTTAAGGGGAGGGAATCAGCCCCAGCATTTT,CASSLRGGNQPQHF
.,.,TRBV6-1,TRBJ2-3,TGTGCCAGCAGTGGTCTAGCGAGCTACACAGATACGCAGTATTTT,CASSGLASYTDTQYF
TRBD2,.,TRBV2,TRBJ2-3,TGTGCCAGCATAGGCCTAGCGGGAGACACGCAGTATTTT,CASIGLAGDTQYF
.,.,TRBV27,TRBJ2-7,TGTGCCAGCAGTTTTGGCCTCGGGGCCTACGAGCAGTACTTC,CASSFGLGAYEQYF
.,.,TRBV20-1,TRBJ2-7,TGCAGTGCTAGAGATCCCGGTCAGCAGTACTTC,CSARDPGQQYF
.,.,TRBV2,TRBJ1-2,TGTGCCAGCAGACAGTCTTTCGCTAACTATGGCTACACCTTC,CASRQSFANYGYTF
TRBD1,.,TRBV2,TRBJ1-4,TGTGCCAGCAACCTGGACAGGGTAGTTGAAAAACTGTTTTTT,CASNLDRVVEKLFF
.,.,TRBV18,TRBJ2-7,TGTGCCAGCTCAAGCGGCCGGGGGGCGAAGGGGTACGAGCAGTACTTC,CASSSGRGAKGYEQYF
.,.,TRBV4-1,TRBJ1-1,TGCGCCAGCAGCCCAGGTGGGGGGGGATACACTGAAGCTTTCTTT,CASSPGGGGYTEAFF
.,few,TRBV5-4,TRBJ1-1,TGTGCCAGCAGCTTTGAACAGGGTGAAGCTTTCTTT,CASSFEQGEAFF